Described below is a single T cell receptor (beta chain) sequence and its context. The antigen is not known. This record belongs to a study of T cell responses to AZD1222 COVID-19 vaccine. Overall study: Recipients boosted at about 4 weeks or about 12 weeks are pooled. Study-wide points: Seropositive at baseline were only a handful of AZD1222 recipients. White British ancestry dominated among donors, who included more females, and clonal diversity was possibly underestimated.

The data were produced by immunoSEQ multiplex PCR, yet TCRdb's version contains in-frame clones alone and is incomplete. The sample contains 120,000 or so clones, around 92% of which appear only once. Germline assignment: CDR1 MNHEY and CDR2 SVGAGI. V shed 7 bases and J 2 bases; nucleotides not matched to a gene: 9. This CDR3 is 15 amino acids long. This chain joins TRBV6-5 and TRBJ2-7, with 9 bases lining up with TRBD1. Sequenced material: peripheral blood, taken on day 0 of AZD1222 vaccination. The receptor's source is an adult in good health. CDR3 nucleotide sequence: TGTGCCAGCAAGCCCCGTGGGACAGGGACCTACGAGCAGTACTTC. This codes for CASKPRGTGTYEQYF.